This T cell receptor (beta chain) came from a study of CD8+ T cells in alopecia areata. Regarding the study as a whole: Resident alphabeta T-cell populations of normal skin are likewise subject to sequencing in scalp samples. Patients shared TCRs less clearly than mice did, possibly for HLA-related reasons.

Extraction of RNA preceded its reverse transcription into cDNA, which served as the sequencing template. TCRdb's table, derived via immunoSEQ multiplex PCR, lists solely in-frame clones and lacks some. The sample holds about 140,000 clones, around 55% seen once. Sorting of CD4+ and CD8+ T cells was performed on PBMCs. Comment on this clone: Its antigen is as yet unknown.

Germline CDR1 is SGDLS and CDR2 is YYNGEE. The CDR3 has 16 residues. The V gene lost 0 bases and the J gene lost 2 bases, with 11 bases spanning the gap. Sequenced input: CD4+ T cells sorted from blood. The rearrangement joins TRBV9 to TRBJ2-2; perhaps TRBD2 as D (5 bases). This receptor was taken from a human donor in good health. The CDR3 coding sequence is TGTGCCAGCAGCGTAGGTGGGAGCGGAAACACCGGGGAGCTGTTTTTT. As protein: CASSVGGSGNTGELFF.